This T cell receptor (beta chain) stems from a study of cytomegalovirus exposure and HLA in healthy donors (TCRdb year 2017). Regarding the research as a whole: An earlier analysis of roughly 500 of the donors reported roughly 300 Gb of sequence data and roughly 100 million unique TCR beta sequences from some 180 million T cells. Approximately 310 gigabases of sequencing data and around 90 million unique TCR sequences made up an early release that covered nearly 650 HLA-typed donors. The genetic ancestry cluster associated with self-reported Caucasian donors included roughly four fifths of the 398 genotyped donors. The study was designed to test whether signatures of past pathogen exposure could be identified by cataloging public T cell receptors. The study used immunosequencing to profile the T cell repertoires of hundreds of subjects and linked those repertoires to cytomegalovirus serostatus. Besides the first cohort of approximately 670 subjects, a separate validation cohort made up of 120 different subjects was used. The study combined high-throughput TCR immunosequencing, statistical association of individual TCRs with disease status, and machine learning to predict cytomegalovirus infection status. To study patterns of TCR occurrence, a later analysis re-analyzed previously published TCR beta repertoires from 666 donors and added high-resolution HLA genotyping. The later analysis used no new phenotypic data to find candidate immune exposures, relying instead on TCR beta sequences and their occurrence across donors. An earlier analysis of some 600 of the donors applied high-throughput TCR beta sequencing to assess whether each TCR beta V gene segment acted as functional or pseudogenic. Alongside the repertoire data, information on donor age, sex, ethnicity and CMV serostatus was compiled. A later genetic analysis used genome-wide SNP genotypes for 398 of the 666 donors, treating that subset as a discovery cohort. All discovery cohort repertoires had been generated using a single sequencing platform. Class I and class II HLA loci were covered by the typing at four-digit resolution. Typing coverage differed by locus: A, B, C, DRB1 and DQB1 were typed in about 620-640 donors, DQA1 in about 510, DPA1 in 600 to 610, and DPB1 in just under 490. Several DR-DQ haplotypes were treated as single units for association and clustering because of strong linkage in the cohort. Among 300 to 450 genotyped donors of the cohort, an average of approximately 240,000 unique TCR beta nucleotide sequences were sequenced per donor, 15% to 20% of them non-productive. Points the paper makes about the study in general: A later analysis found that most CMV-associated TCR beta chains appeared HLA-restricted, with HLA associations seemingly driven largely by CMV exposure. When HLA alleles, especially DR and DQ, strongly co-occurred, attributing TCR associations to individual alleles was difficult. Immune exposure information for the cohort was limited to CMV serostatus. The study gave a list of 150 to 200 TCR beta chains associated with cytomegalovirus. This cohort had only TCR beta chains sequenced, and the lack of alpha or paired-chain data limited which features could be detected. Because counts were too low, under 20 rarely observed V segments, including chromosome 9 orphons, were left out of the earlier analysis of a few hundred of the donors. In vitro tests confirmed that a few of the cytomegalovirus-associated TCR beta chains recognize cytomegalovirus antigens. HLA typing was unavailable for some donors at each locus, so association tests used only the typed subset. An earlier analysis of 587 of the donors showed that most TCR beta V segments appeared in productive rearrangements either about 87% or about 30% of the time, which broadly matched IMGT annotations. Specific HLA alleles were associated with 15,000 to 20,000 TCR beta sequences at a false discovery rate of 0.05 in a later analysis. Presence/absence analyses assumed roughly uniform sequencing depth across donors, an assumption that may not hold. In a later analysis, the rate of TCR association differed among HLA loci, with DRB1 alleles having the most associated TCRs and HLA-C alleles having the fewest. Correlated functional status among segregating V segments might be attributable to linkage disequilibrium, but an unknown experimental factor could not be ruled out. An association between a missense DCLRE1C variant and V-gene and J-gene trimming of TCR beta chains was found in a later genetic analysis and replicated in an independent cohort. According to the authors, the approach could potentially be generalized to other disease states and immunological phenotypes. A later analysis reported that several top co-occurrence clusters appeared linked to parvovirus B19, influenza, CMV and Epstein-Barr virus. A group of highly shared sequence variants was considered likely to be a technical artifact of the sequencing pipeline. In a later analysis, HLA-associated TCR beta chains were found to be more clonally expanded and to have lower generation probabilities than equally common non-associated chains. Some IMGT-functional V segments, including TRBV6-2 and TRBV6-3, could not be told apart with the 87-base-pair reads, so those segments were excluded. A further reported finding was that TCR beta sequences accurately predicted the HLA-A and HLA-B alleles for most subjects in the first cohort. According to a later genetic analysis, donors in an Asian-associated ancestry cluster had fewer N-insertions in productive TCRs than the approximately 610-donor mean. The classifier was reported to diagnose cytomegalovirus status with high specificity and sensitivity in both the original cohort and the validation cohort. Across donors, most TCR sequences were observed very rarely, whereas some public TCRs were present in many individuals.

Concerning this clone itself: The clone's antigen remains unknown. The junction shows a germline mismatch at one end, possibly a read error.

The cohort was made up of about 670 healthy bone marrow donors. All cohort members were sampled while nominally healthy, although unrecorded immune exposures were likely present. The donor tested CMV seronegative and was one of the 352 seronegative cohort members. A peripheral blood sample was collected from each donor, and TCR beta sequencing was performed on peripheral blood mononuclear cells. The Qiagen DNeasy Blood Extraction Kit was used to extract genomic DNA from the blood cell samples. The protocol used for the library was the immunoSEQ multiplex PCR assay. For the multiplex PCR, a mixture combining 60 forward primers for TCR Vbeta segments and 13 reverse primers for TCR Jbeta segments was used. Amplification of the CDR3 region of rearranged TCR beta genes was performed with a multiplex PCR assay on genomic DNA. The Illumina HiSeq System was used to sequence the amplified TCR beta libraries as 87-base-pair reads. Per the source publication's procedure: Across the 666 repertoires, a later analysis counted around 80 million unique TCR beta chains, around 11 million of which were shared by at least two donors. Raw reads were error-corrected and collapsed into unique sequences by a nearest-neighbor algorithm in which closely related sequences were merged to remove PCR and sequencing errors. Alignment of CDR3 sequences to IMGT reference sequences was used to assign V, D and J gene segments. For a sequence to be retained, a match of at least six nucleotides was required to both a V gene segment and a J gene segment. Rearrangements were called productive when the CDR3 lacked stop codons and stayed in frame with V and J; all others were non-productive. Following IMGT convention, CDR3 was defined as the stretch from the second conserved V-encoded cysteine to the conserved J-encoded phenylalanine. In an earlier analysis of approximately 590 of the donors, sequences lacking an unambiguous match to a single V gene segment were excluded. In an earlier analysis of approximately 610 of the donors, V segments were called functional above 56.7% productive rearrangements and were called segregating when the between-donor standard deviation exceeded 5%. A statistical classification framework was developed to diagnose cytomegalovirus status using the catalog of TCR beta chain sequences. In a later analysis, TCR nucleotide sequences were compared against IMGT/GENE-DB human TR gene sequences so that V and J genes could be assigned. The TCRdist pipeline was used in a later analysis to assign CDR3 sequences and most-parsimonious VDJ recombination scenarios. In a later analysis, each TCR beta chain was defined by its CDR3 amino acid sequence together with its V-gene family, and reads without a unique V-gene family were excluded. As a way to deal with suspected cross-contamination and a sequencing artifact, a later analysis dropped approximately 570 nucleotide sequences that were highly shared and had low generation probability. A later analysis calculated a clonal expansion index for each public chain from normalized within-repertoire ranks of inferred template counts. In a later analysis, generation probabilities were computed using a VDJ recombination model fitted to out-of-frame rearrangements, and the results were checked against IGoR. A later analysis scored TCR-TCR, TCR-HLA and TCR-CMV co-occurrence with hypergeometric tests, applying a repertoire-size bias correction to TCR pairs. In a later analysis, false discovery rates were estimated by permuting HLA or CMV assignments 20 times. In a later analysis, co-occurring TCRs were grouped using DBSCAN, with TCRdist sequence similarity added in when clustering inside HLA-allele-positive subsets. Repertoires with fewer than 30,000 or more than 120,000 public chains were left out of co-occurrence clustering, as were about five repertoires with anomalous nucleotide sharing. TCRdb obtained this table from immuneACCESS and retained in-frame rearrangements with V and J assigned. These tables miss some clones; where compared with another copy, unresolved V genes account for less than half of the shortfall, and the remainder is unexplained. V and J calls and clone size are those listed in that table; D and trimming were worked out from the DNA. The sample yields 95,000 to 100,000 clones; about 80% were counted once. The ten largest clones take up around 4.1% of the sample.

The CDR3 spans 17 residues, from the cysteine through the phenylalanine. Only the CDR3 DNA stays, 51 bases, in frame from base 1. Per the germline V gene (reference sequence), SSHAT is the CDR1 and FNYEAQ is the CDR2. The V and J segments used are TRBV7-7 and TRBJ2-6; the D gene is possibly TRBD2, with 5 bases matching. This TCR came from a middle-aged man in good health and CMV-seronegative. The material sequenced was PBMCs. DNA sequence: TGTGCTAGCAGCCCCAAAATGATGGGAGCTGGGGCCAACGTCCTGACTTTC. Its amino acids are CASSPKMMGAGANVLTF.